This TCR beta chain derives from a study of post-analysis software for immune sequencing data. A note on this clonotype: Its antigen is as yet unknown.

Germline V gene sequence: CDR1 SGHVS, CDR2 FQNEAQ. The V and J ends lost 5 bases and 7 bases respectively, with 21 bases between them. CDR3 length: 15 amino acids. General observations from the study: Strong co-clustering by F measure linked samples that shared a preparation batch. Among four to six TRBV segments more frequent in patients than controls were TRBV5-6, TRBV5-1 and TRBV20-1. Controls had significantly higher normalized Chao1 diversity than multiple sclerosis patients.

Each TCR beta cDNA library carried unique molecular identifiers. Each CDR3 protein gets one entry after TCRdb re-called the PCR reads with MiXCR. The sample shows 160,000 or so distinct CDR3 sequences, roughly 34% of them seen only once. The chain recombines TRBV7-8 with TRBJ2-7; tentative D call: TRBD1 (8 bases). The source material was blood, sampled after autologous hematopoietic stem cell transplantation. The source is a girl between 10 and 17 years old with multiple sclerosis. CDR3 residues: CASSLQGGAMEEQYF. CDR3 in DNA: TGTGCCAGCAGCCTACAGGGGGGGGCGATGGAAGAGCAGTACTTC.